The 16 T cell receptor beta chains presented below share a single source sample, sequenced in a study of post-analysis software for immune sequencing data. Study observations and caveats: Five or six TRBV segments were significantly more frequent in patients than in controls. TRBV5-6, TRBV5-1 and TRBV20-1 were among these segments.

These TCRs are of unknown antigen specificity. Unique molecular identifiers were carried by the TCR beta cDNA libraries. TCRdb called the PCR reads again in MiXCR, with one record for every CDR3 protein. The table lists fewer than 850,000 distinct CDR3 sequences, about 27% of them singletons. The sample was blood. The receptors stem from a girl aged 10-17 years with multiple sclerosis.

This clonotype was found a few times. The gene calls are TRBV7-2 and TRBJ2-6, with TRBD1 as a possible D gene (6 bases). The CDR3 spans 18 residues. Germline assignment: CDR1 SGHTA and CDR2 FQGNSA. The germline V and J ends were trimmed by 1 base and 1 base, with 14 bases remaining between them. The CDR3 region has the DNA TGTGCCAGCAGCTTAGGTGTGCAGGGGCAGTCTGGGGCCAACGTCCTGACTTTC. Residues: CASSLGVQGQSGANVLTF.

In its sample, this clonotype was seen a few times. An end of the junction does not agree with germline; a read error may underlie this. The chain has TRBV7-2 and TRBJ2-7; the D is unclear. CDR1 is SGHTA and CDR2 is FQGNSA in the germline V gene. The CDR3 runs to 11 residues. The CDR3 reads CASSSRYGQYF. DNA for the CDR3: TGTGCCAGCAGCTCGCGTTACGGGCAGTACTTC.

The V and J genes are TRBV7-6 and TRBJ2-1, with 8 bases that match TRBD2. This CDR3 spans 16 amino acids. Losses at the gene ends were 4 bases for V and 6 bases for J; bases not matched to a gene: 11. Per germline, CDR1 SGHVS and CDR2 FNYEAQ. The CDR3 DNA sequence: TGTGCCAGCAGCTACCCAGCGGGAGATCAGGGCAATGAGCAGTTCTTC. It is translated as CASSYPAGDQGNEQFF.

In its sample, this clonotype was seen many times. This chain uses TRBV29-1 with TRBJ2-5; 12 bases map to TRBD2. V trimming: 5 bases; J trimming: 1 base; junction bases outside the gene matches: 5. Germline assignment: CDR1 SQVTM and CDR2 ANQGSEA. CDR3 size: 15 residues. The CDR3: CSVLGLAGFQETQYF. The CDR3 nucleotides read TGCAGCGTTCTGGGACTAGCGGGTTTCCAAGAGACCCAGTACTTC.

The chain joins TRBV5-4 to TRBJ1-2; no firm D call. The CDR3 spans 14 residues. V was clipped by 6 bases and J by 5 bases, with 17 bases between them. Germline values: CDR1 SGHNT, CDR2 YYREEE (reference sequence). CDR3 bases: TGTGCCAGCACTGAAGGAAATCGGGAATATGGCTACACCTTC. Protein: CASTEGNREYGYTF.

The chain carries TRBV28 and TRBJ1-1; D not certain. Germline loops: CDR1 MDHEN, CDR2 SYDVKM. The V end was cut by 6 bases, the J end by 1 base, with 18 bases between. The CDR3 is 16 amino acids. In DNA, the CDR3 is TGTGCCAGCAGCCTTGGCGAGGCAGATCAGAACACTGAAGCTTTCTTT. Protein product: CASSLGEADQNTEAFF. The whole variable domain, filled in from reference TRBV28 and TRBJ1-1, reads DVKVTQSSRYLVKRTGEKVFLECVQDMDHENMFWYRQDPGLGLRLIYFSYDVKMKEKGDIPEGYSVSREKKERFSLILESASTNQTSMYLCASSLGEADQNTEAFFGQGTRLTVV.

This clonotype was seen a handful of times. The J gene is TRBJ1-5, the V gene TRBV6-5; no firm D call. This CDR3 contains 13 residues. The germline gives CDR1 MNHEY, CDR2 SVGAGI. Trimming removed 5 bases from V and 5 bases from J, with 10 bases in between. The CDR3 spells CASSRLQDQPQHF. The CDR3 coding sequence is TGTGCCAGCAGTCGCCTCCAGGATCAGCCCCAGCATTTT.

The genes are TRBV12-3 or TRBV12-4 and TRBJ2-3; the match to TRBD2 covers 9 bases. Trimming took 3 bases from V and 3 from J; bases not matched to a gene: 10. CDR3 length equals 17 residues. The CDR3 spells CASSFGSGLAGTDTQYF. The CDR3 DNA sequence: TGTGCCAGCAGTTTTGGATCCGGGCTAGCGGGAACAGATACGCAGTATTTT.

V and J are TRBV3-1 and TRBJ1-2; TRBD1 aligns across 7 bases. Germline CDR1 and CDR2: LGHDT and YNNKEL (reference sequence). Trimming at V came to 2 bases and at J to 7 bases, leaving 7 bases not matched to a gene. The length of the CDR3 is 14 residues. The CDR3 DNA sequence: TGTGCCAGCAGCCAAAGGGGGCTTAAAGCTGGCTACACCTTC. As protein: CASSQRGLKAGYTF.

As DNA, the CDR3 is TGTGTCACTTTAGGGACGCCCAACTATGGCTACACCTTC. Residues: CVTLGTPNYGYTF. The V gene is TRBV28, the J gene TRBJ1-2; D may be TRBD1 (5 bases). Germline loops: CDR1 MDHEN, CDR2 SYDVKM. This CDR3 contains 13 residues.

This clonotype was detected a few times. The chain employs TRBV7-9 and TRBJ2-7; 8 positions agree with TRBD2. This CDR3 has 14 amino acids. In germline, CDR1 is SEHNR, CDR2 FQNEAQ (reference sequence). V was pared by 3 bases and J by 4 bases, with 5 bases of the junction left unmatched. This CDR3 reads CASSFQRGFYEQYF. CDR3 in DNA: TGTGCCAGCAGCTTCCAGCGGGGGTTTTACGAGCAGTACTTC.

The table lists this clonotype with many counts. V usage is TRBV29-1 and J usage is TRBJ1-1; no firm D call. The CDR3 contains 11 residues. V lost 4 bases to trimming and J lost 8 bases, with 11 bases between them. Germline V CDR1 and CDR2: SQVTM, ANQGSEA. The CDR3 DNA reads TGCAGCGTTGCCCCGGGCCTCGAAGCTTTCTTT. It translates to CSVAPGLEAFF.

This clonotype was found a few times. The chain joins TRBV7-9 to TRBJ1-2, with D unclear. Germline V CDR1 and CDR2: SEHNR, FQNEAQ (reference sequence). Trimming removed 5 bases from V and 2 bases from J, with 15 bases in between. The CDR3 is 15 residues long. The CDR3 spells CASSVKTWINYGYTF. DNA of the CDR3: TGTGCCAGCAGCGTAAAAACCTGGATAAACTATGGCTACACCTTC.

J is TRBJ1-5 and V is TRBV12-3 or TRBV12-4; D unresolved. Trimming took off 3 bases at V and 9 bases at J, with 9 bases between the two ends. There are 12 residues in the CDR3. The CDR3 DNA reads TGTGCCAGCAGTTTCCATCCCCGGCCCCAGCATTTT. Encoded protein: CASSFHPRPQHF.

This clonotype showed up just a few times. The chain employs TRBV25-1 and TRBJ2-7, with D possibly TRBD2 on 5 matching bases. CDR1 is MGHDK, CDR2 SYGVNS, per germline. The CDR3 has 13 amino acids. V was trimmed by 3 bases and J by 6 bases, leaving 12 bases between them. CDR3 coding DNA: TGTGCCAGCAGTGAGCCTAGCCCTGGCGAGCAGTACTTC. It yields the protein CASSEPSPGEQYF.

This clonotype was observed a few times. This chain uses TRBV7-7 with TRBJ2-6; 7 nucleotides align to TRBD1. The CDR3 has 17 amino acids. Germline V lookup: CDR1 SSHAT, CDR2 FNYEAQ (reference sequence). V lost 4 bases and J lost 0; bases outside the gene matches: 6. The CDR3 nucleotides read TGTGCCAGCAGCTCGCCGGGACAGCACTCTGGGGCCAACGTCCTGACTTTC. Translated, it gives CASSSPGQHSGANVLTF.